Listed below are T cell receptor beta chains from one sample, sequenced in a study of cytomegalovirus exposure and HLA in healthy donors. Profiling relied on immunoSEQ multiplex PCR, and the TCRdb table lists in-frame clones only, not all of them. The sample gives 250,000 to 300,000 clones, 80% to 90% of which show up once; about 1% is in the top ten. Sequences were obtained from PBMCs. The origin of the receptors is a young woman in good health and CMV-seronegative. Both conserved end residues are part of each CDR3.

TRBJ1-1,TRBV11-2,CASSPGPGTEAFF
TRBJ2-6,TRBV7-9,CASSLTTGANVLTF
TRBJ2-7,TRBV11-3,CASSTDNSYEQYF
TRBJ2-5,TRBV6-5,CASAKTGGDLETQYF
TRBJ2-7,TRBV7-3,CASSSQGQGYEQYF
TRBJ2-1,TRBV29-1,CSSAGRHDNEQFF
TRBJ2-2,TRBV29-1,CSVDRGDTGELFF
TRBJ2-4,TRBV29-1,CSARGYVTKNIQYF
TRBJ2-1,TRBV27,CASSLSNNEQFF
TRBJ2-1,TRBV7-2,CASSSYPGQGYNEQFF
TRBJ1-2,TRBV11-2,CASSLVRTGLYGYTF
TRBJ2-7,TRBV19,CASSIDGYEQYF
TRBJ1-1,TRBV10-3,CAISESMDREAFF
TRBJ2-7,TRBV10-3,CASTGTGFSYEQYF
TRBJ2-1,TRBV7-3,CASSLTSGPYNEQFF
TRBJ1-3,TRBV29-1,CSARTGSGNTIYF
TRBJ1-2,TRBV30,CAWSPRGYGYTF
TRBJ2-7,TRBV7-8,CASSPNPTSGIRNHEQYF
TRBJ1-5,TRBV19,CASSLIRGNQPQHF
TRBJ1-5,TRBV2,CASSADMNSNQPQHF
TRBJ2-1,TRBV29-1,CSVGRLAAASEQFF
TRBJ1-1,TRBV27,CASSSPDRGVTEAFF
TRBJ1-2,TRBV25-1,CASSEWTGPSPLYGYTF
TRBJ1-2,TRBV7-3,CASSFDRDYGYTF
TRBJ1-2,TRBV7-8,CASSPGQGAGGYTF